Reported below is one TCR beta chain. What it recognizes is unknown. This record belongs to a study of T cells after yellow fever vaccination. Overall study context: Those fractions that held only low numbers of cells were prepared using the SMART-Seq v4 Ultra Low Input RNA kit. The study's findings and limits: After the booster, roughly 96% of CD4 and roughly nine tenths of CD8 primary-response clones were re-detected. The secondary response was weaker but peaked faster, day 5 versus 15. Abundant clonotypes from the bulk population could contaminate FACS-sorted repertoires.

V was pared by 4 bases and J by 4 bases, with 11 bases of the junction left unmatched. This CDR3 has 16 residues. Germline V lookup: CDR1 SGHRS, CDR2 YFSETQ. TCRdb recomputed calls from the 5' RACE reads with MiXCR, one row per CDR3 protein. The sample holds about 370,000 distinct CDR3 sequences, 9.5% to 13% seen once. The chain recombines TRBV5-1 with TRBJ2-5; 9 nucleotides line up with TRBD2. The sequences come from PBMCs, collected on the day of the first yellow fever vaccination. The sequence came from a young man who received the YFV17D yellow fever vaccine. The CDR3 is CASSLGLAEWGETQYF. DNA of the CDR3: TGCGCCAGCAGCCTGGGACTAGCTGAATGGGGAGAGACCCAGTACTTC.